The sequence of this TCR beta chain was determined in a study of radiotherapy plus CTLA-4 blockade in lung cancer. For the study at large: Objective response was observed in around a sixth of patients, and disease control in around 31%.

Assay: immunoSEQ multiplex PCR; the TCRdb copy retains only in-frame clones and omits some. The data contain 81,000 or so clones, around 80% of them singletons. The source of this sequence is a human donor with non-small cell lung cancer who had stable disease on radiotherapy plus ipilimumab. This specimen was peripheral blood, taken from a patient treated with radiotherapy plus ipilimumab.

CDR3: CASSLDVAGGRALHEQYF. CDR3 sequence (DNA): TGTGCCAGCAGTTTAGACGTAGCGGGGGGGCGCGCGCTCCACGAGCAGTACTTC. The rearrangement uses TRBV28 and TRBJ2-7, with 11 positions matching TRBD2. The germline V gene has CDR1 MDHEN and CDR2 SYDVKM. The ends lost 2 bases at V and 5 bases at J; junction bases unmatched: 14. This CDR3 is built from 18 residues.